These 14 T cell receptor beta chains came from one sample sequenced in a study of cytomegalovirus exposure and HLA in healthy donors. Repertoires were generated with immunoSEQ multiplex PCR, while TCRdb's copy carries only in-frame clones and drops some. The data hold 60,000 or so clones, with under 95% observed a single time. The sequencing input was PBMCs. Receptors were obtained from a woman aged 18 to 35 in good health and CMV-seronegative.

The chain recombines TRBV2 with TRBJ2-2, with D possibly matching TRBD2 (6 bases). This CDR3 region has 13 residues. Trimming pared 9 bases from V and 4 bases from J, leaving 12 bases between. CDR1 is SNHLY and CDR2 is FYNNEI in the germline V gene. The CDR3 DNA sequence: TGTGCCAGTAGACGGGGGACCACCGGGGAGCTGTTTTTT. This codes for CASRRGTTGELFF.

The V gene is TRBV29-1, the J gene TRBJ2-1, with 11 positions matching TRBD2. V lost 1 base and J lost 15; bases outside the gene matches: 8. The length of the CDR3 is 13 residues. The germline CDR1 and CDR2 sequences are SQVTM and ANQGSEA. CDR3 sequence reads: CSVEVAGGPGSFF. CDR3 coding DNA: TGCAGCGTTGAAGTAGCGGGAGGGCCGGGTTCGTTCTTC.

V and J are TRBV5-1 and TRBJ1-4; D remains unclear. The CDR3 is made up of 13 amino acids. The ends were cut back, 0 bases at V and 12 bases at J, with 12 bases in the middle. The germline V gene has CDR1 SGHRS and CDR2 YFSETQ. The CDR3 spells CASSLEQPVELFF. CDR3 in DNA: TGCGCCAGCAGCTTGGAACAGCCAGTGGAACTGTTTTTT.

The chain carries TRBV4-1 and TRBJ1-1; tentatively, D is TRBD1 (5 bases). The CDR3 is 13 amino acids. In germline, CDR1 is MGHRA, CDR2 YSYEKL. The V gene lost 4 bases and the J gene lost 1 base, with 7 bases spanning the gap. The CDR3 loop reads CASSRQKNTEAFF. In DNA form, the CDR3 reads TGCGCCAGCAGCCGACAGAAGAACACTGAAGCTTTCTTT.

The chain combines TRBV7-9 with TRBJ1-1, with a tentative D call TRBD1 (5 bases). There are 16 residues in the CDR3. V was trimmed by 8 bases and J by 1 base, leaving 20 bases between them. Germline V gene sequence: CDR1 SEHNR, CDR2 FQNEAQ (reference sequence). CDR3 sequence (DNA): TGTGCCAGCGGGGGATCAGGGACTTTTTCGAACACTGAAGCTTTCTTT. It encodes CASGGSGTFSNTEAFF.

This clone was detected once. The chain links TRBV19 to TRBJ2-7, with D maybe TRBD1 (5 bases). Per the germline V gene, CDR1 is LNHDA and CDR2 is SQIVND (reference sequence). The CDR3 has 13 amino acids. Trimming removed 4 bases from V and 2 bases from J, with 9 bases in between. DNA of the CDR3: TGTGCCAGTAGTAGGGGCATAGCCTACGAGCAGTACTTC. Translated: CASSRGIAYEQYF.

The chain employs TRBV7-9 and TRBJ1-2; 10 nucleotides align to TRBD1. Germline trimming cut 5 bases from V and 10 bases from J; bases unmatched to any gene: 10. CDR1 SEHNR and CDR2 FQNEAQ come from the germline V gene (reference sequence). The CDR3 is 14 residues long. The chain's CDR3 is CASSLGDRGHLYTF. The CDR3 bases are TGTGCCAGCAGCCTCGGGGACAGGGGCCATCTCTACACCTTC.

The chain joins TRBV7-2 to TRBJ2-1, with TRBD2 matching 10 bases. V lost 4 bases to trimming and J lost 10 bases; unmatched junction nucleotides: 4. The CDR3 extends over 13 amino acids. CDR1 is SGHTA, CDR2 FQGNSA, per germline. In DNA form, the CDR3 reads TGTGCCAGCAGCTACACTAGCGGGGTCGAGCAGTTCTTC. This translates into CASSYTSGVEQFF.

As DNA, the CDR3 is TGCAGCGTTGTCGCGGCTAGCGCCTTCTACAATGAGCAGTTCTTC. This codes for CSVVAASAFYNEQFF. V gene TRBV29-1 combines with J gene TRBJ2-1; maybe TRBD2 (6 bases). This CDR3 is 15 amino acids long. Between the trimmed V and J ends, which lost 4 bases and 3 bases, there was a span of 16 bases. Germline V gene lookup returns CDR1 SQVTM and CDR2 ANQGSEA.

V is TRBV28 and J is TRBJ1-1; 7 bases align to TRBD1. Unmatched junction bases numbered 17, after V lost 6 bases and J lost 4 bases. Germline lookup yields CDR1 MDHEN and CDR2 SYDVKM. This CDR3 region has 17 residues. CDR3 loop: CASSAPLPTGWSTEAFF. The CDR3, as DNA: TGTGCCAGCAGCGCGCCCCTACCGACAGGGTGGAGCACTGAAGCTTTCTTT.

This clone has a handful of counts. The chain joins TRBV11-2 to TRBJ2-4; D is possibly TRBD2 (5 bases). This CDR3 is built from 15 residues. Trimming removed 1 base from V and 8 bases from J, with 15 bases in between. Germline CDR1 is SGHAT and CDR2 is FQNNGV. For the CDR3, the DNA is TGTGCCAGCAGCTTAGGCCCAGCGGAGAGGGACATTCAGTACTTC. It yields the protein CASSLGPAERDIQYF.

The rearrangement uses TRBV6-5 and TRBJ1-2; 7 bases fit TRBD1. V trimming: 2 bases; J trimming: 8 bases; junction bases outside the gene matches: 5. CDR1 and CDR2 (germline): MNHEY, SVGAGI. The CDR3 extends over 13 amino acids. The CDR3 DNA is TGTGCCAGCAGTTACATGGACAGGAACGGCTACACCTTC. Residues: CASSYMDRNGYTF.

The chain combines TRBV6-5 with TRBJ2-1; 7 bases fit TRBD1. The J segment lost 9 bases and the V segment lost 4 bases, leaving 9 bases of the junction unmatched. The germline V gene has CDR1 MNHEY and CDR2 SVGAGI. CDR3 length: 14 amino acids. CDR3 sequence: CASSFTRGGTEQFF. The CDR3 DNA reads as TGTGCCAGCAGTTTCACCCGAGGGGGCACTGAGCAGTTCTTC.

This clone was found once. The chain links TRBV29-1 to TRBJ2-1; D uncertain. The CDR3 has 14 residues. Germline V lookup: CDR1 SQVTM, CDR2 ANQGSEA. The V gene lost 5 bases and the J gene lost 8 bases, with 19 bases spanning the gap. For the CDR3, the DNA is TGCAGCGTTCGTTTGAGCCTACCCTATTATGAGCAGTTCTTC. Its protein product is CSVRLSLPYYEQFF.